This is a list of T cell receptor beta chains from one sample in a study of cytomegalovirus exposure and HLA in healthy donors. The table came from immunoSEQ multiplex PCR; TCRdb's copy has only in-frame clones and leaves some out. The sample lists about 160,000 clones, over 85% occurring once. The sample taken for sequencing was PBMCs. These receptors were obtained from a woman aged 18 to 35 in good health and CMV-seropositive. Each CDR3 is given with its conserved first and last residue. The D gene is left open where the match is weak.

v_gene	d_gene	j_gene	CDR3aa
TRBV30	TRBD2	TRBJ2-5	CAWGSPSGSGETQYF
TRBV6-5	-	TRBJ1-4	CASSTGRATNEKLFF
TRBV4-2	-	TRBJ1-4	CASSQGTGGIATNEKLFF
TRBV19	-	TRBJ2-1	CASRGRNNEQFF
TRBV10-1	TRBD2	TRBJ2-7	CASSLTSGKSEQYF
TRBV29-1	TRBD1	TRBJ2-2	CSARSRDRVTGELFF
TRBV6-5	-	TRBJ1-2	CASRTDSGYGYTF
TRBV7-8	-	TRBJ1-1	CATSRVGTEAFF
TRBV4-2	TRBD1	TRBJ1-4	CASSQGLGQNNEKLFF
TRBV29-1	TRBD1	TRBJ1-2	CSAGQGAGGYTF
TRBV7-9	-	TRBJ2-7	CASSSVVEQYF
TRBV19	TRBD1	TRBJ2-5	CASSILSGTGQETQYF